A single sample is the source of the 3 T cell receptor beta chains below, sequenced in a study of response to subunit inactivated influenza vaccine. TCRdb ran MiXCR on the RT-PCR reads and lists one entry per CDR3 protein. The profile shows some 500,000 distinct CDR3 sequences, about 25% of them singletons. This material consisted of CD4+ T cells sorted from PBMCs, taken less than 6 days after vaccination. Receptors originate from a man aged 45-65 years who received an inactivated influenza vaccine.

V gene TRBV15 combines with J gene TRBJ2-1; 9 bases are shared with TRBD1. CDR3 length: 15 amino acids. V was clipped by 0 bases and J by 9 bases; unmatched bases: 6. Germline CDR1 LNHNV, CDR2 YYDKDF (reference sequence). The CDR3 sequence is CATSRDLGQGGEQFF. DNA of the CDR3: TGTGCCACCAGCAGAGATTTGGGACAGGGTGGTGAGCAGTTCTTC.

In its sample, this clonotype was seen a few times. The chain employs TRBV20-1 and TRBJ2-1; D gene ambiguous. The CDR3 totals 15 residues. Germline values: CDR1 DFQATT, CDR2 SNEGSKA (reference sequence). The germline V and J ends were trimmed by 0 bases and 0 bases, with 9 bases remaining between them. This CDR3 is CSARDVRNSYNEQFF. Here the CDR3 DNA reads TGCAGTGCTAGAGATGTAAGGAACTCCTACAATGAGCAGTTCTTC.

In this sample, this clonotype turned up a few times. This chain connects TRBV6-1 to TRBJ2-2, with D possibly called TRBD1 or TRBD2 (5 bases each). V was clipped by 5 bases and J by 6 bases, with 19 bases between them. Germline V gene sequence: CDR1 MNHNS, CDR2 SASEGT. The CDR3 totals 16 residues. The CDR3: CASSPRTWDGPGELFF. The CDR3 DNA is TGTGCCAGCAGTCCCCGGACCTGGGACGGTCCCGGGGAGCTGTTTTTT.